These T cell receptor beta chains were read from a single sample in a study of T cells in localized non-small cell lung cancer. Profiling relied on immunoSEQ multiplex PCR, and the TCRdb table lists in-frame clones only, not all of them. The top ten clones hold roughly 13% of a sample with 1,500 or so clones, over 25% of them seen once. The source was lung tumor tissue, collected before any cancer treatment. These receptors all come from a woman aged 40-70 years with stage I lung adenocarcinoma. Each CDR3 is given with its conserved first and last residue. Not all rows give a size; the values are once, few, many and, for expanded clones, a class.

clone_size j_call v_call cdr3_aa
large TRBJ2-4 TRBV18 CASSPDGQLLNIQYF
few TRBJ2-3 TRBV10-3 CAITGTSGGATDTQYF
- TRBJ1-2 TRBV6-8 CASSYAGAGGYTF
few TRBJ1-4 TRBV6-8 CASSYGAGRANEKLFF
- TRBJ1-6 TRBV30 CAWSATTSSYNSPLHF
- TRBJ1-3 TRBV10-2 CAISGGARGNTIYF
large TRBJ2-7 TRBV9 CASSSPVGDEQYF
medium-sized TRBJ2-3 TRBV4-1 CASSQSPASDTDTQYF
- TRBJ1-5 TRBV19 CASSSLDRGLDQPQHF
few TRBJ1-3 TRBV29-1 CSVDSGSGSGNTIYF
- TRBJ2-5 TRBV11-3 CASSALLPGQAQETQYF
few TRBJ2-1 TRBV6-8 CASSYGAGTTNEQFF
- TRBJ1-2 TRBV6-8 CASSYGNNYGYTF
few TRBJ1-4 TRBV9 CASSEALGTAVMKKLFF
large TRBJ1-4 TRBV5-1 CASSFGQGSSEKLFF
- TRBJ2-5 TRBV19 CASSMDWGPRGTQYF
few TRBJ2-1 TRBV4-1 CASSQDRVSGGNNEQFF
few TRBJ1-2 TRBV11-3 CASSLELGGAKRDGYTF
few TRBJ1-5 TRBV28 CASSLWTGHLLKPQHF
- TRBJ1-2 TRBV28 CASTDPGTTGYGYTF
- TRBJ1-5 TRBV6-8 CASRDGGVNQPQHF
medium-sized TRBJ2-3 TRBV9 CASSVGAAYTDTQYF
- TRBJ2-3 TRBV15 CATSRDNGGPSTDTQYF
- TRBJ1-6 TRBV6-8 CASRPGNSPLHF
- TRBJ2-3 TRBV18 CASSPESDTQYF
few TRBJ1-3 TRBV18 CASSPALLGQGTDSGNTIYF
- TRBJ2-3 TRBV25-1 CASRNEADTQYF
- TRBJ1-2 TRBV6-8 CASSYSGSSSGYGYTF
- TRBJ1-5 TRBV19 CASSLGGLYQPQHF
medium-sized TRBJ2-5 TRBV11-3 CASSFNRGEETQYF
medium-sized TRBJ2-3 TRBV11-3 CASSLSQGSTDTQYF
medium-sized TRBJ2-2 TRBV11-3 CASSLGPVAGNTGELFF
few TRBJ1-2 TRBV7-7 CASSRIQGATNYGYTF
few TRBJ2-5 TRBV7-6 CASRPPGGGETQYF
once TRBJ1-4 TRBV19 CASSLGGEKLFF
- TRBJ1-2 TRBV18 CASSPGQGASYGYTF
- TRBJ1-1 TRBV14 CASSRQGAGTGAFF
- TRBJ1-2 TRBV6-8 CASSYSRGGYTF
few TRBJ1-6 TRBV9 CASSVGTGGGGSPLHF
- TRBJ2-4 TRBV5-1 CASSLGEVKNIQYF
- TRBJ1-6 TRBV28 CASRTTGVNSPLHF
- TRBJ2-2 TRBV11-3 CASSLWLDNTGELFF
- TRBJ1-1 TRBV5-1 CASSVSRQGGATEAFF
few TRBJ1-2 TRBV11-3 CASRSLDRPYGYTF
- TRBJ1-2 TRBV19 CASSPQMGDDYGYTF
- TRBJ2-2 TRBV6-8 CAARVPVPGELFF
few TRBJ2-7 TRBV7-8 CASSSQDGTEQYF
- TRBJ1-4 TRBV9 CASSASTGQSTNEKLFF
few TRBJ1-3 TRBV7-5 CASTEGSLSGNTIYF
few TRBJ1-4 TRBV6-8 CASSYGEGGAQKLFF
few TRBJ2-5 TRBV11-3 CASSPFGTSGGAGETQYF
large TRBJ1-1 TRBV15 CATSRDRLMNTEAFF
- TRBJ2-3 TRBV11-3 CASSLGVAGGQITDTQYF
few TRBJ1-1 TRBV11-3 CASSSRWQGLKDGLAEAFF
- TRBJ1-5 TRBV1 CASSQEGGQVQPQHF
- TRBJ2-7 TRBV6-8 CAISGGREDSYEQYF
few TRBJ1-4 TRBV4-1 CASSQERSGSDEKLFF
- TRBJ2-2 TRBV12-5 CASMIAGGRTGELFF
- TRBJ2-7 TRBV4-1 CASSQGLQSYEQYF
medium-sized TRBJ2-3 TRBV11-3 CASSSTSGETDTQYF